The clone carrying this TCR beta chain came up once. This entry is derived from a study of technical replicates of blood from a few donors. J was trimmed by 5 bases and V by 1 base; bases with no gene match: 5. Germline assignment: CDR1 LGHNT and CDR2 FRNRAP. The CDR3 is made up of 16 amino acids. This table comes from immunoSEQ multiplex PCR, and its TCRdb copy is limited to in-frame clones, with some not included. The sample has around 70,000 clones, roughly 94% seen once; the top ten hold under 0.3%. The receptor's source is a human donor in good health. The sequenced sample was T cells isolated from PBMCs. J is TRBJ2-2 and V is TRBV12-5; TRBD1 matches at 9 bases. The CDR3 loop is CASGLERTGDTGELFF. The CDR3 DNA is TGTGCTAGTGGTTTGGAAAGGACAGGGGATACCGGGGAGCTGTTTTTT.